These T cell receptor beta chains were read from a single sample in a study of cytomegalovirus exposure and HLA in healthy donors. Some clones are missing from TCRdb's copy, which holds only in-frame ones; the method was immunoSEQ multiplex PCR. Here the sample spans some 130,000 clones, over 70% being singletons. Sequencing was done on a sample of PBMCs. The source of these receptors is a man aged 40-50 years in good health and CMV-seronegative. CDR3s include the opening cysteine and the closing phenylalanine or tryptophan. The D gene is left open where the match is weak. Size is stated for part of the rows, as once, few or many counts, or as a class when the clone is expanded.

CDR3 protein | CDR3 DNA | J gene | V gene | D gene | clone size
CATRLAGSYEQYF | TGTGCCACCCGACTAGCGGGTTCCTACGAGCAGTACTTC | TRBJ2-7 | TRBV19 | TRBD2 | .
CASSFQTSATLEQYF | TGTGCCAGCAGCTTCCAGACTAGCGCGACCCTCGAGCAGTACTTC | TRBJ2-7 | TRBV7-2 | TRBD2 | .
CSVAVRDSRYF | TGCAGCGTCGCGGTCCGGGACAGCCGGTACTTC | TRBJ2-7 | TRBV29-1 | TRBD1 | .
CASSLVGQADTQYF | TGTGCCAGCAGTTTAGTCGGACAGGCAGATACGCAGTATTTT | TRBJ2-3 | TRBV27 | TRBD1 | few
CASTDPTGLDTQYF | TGTGCCAGCACCGATCCGACAGGGTTAGATACGCAGTATTTT | TRBJ2-3 | TRBV7-9 | TRBD1 | .
CATSRDRGQGRDTQYF | TGTGCCACCAGCAGAGACCGTGGACAGGGCCGCGATACGCAGTATTTT | TRBJ2-3 | TRBV15 | TRBD1 | .
CAINPGGTGELFF | TGTGCCATCAACCCGGGGGGAACCGGGGAGCTGTTTTTT | TRBJ2-2 | TRBV6-6 | TRBD2 | .
CASSLVQGNNSPLHF | TGCGCCAGCAGCTTGGTACAGGGAAATAATTCACCCCTCCACTTT | TRBJ1-6 | TRBV5-1 | . | .
CASSDPADRGFGWTEAFF | TGTGCCAGCAGTGATCCGGCGGATAGGGGATTTGGTTGGACTGAAGCTTTCTTT | TRBJ1-1 | TRBV6-1 | . | .
CASSLDRGPYEQYF | TGTGCCAGCAGCTTAGACAGGGGACCCTACGAGCAGTACTTC | TRBJ2-7 | TRBV7-2 | TRBD1 | .
CASSLSGRGRNTIYF | TGTGCCAGCAGTTTATCGGGCAGGGGCAGAAACACCATATATTTT | TRBJ1-3 | TRBV27 | . | many
CASTWDRVSGELFF | TGCGCCAGCACCTGGGACAGGGTTTCCGGGGAGCTGTTTTTT | TRBJ2-2 | TRBV5-1 | TRBD1 | .
CASSWSPQGSEAFF | TGTGCCAGCAGCTGGTCGCCCCAGGGCTCTGAAGCTTTCTTT | TRBJ1-1 | TRBV9 | . | .
CAISDTTSGGYEQYF | TGTGCCATCAGTGACACGACTAGCGGGGGCTACGAGCAGTACTTC | TRBJ2-7 | TRBV10-3 | TRBD2 | once
CASSRQGEEKLFF | TGTGCCAGCAGCAGACAGGGCGAGGAAAAACTGTTTTTT | TRBJ1-4 | TRBV7-8 | TRBD1 | .
CASLRGSTEAFF | TGTGCCAGCCTCCGGGGGAGCACTGAAGCTTTCTTT | TRBJ1-1 | TRBV2 | . | .
CASSAFVHPYEQYF | TGTGCCAGCAGCGCCTTCGTACACCCCTACGAGCAGTACTTC | TRBJ2-7 | TRBV25-1 | . | .
CASSYSQHYGYTF | TGTGCCAGCAGTTACTCACAGCACTATGGCTACACCTTC | TRBJ1-2 | TRBV6-5 | . | few
CASRDGGTNEKLFF | TGTGCCAGCAGGGATGGCGGAACTAATGAAAAACTGTTTTTT | TRBJ1-4 | TRBV6-5 | . | .
CASSGGTSGTYEQYF | TGTGCCAGCAGTGGGGGGACTAGCGGCACCTACGAGCAGTACTTC | TRBJ2-7 | TRBV6-5 | TRBD2 | .
CAISVSGTPEQYF | TGTGCCATCAGTGTCTCCGGGACACCCGAGCAGTACTTC | TRBJ2-7 | TRBV10-3 | . | .
CASSQDLSGRAYEQYF | TGCGCCAGCAGCCAAGATTTGAGCGGGAGGGCTTACGAGCAGTACTTC | TRBJ2-7 | TRBV4-1 | TRBD2 | once
CASSRSTGVSGELFF | TGCGCCAGCAGCCGATCGACAGGGGTGAGCGGGGAGCTGTTTTTT | TRBJ2-2 | TRBV5-1 | TRBD1 | .
CASSHRGHEQYF | TGTGCCAGCAGTCACAGGGGCCACGAGCAGTACTTC | TRBJ2-7 | TRBV27 | TRBD1 | .
CASSLWNRGVTEAFF | TGTGCCAGCAGTTTATGGAACAGGGGGGTTACTGAAGCTTTCTTT | TRBJ1-1 | TRBV27 | TRBD1 | .
CASSPGQGAEKLFF | TGCGCCAGCAGCCCCGGACAGGGAGCAGAAAAACTGTTTTTT | TRBJ1-4 | TRBV5-1 | TRBD1 | .
CATKTGVSSGETQYF | TGTGCCACCAAGACAGGGGTCTCATCTGGAGAGACCCAGTACTTC | TRBJ2-5 | TRBV19 | TRBD1 | .
CASRVNSGTGARGTEAFF | TGTGCCAGCCGGGTAAACTCCGGGACAGGGGCCCGGGGGACTGAAGCTTTCTTT | TRBJ1-1 | TRBV2 | TRBD1 | .
CAISAPDRAVEAFF | TGTGCCATCAGTGCCCCGGACAGGGCCGTTGAAGCTTTCTTT | TRBJ1-1 | TRBV10-3 | TRBD1 | .